This passage covers 27 T cell receptor beta chains from one sample sequenced in a study of STAT5B mutations in CD4+ large granular lymphocyte leukemia. Generated by immunoSEQ multiplex PCR, the TCRdb table keeps only in-frame clones and is missing some. The top ten hold approximately 2.3% of the sample, which has about 30,000 clones, under 85% seen once. The sequencing input was CD4+ T cells from blood buffy coats. Source of these receptors: a human donor in good health.

The chain couples TRBV10-3 to TRBJ1-1; TRBD1 matches at 7 bases. This CDR3 has 16 amino acids. The J segment lost 7 bases and the V segment lost 2 bases, leaving 13 bases of the junction unmatched. Germline V gene lookup returns CDR1 ENHRY and CDR2 SYGVKD. CDR3 nucleotide sequence: TGTGCCATCAGTGAGAGTGGAAGCAGGGGGGTTAATGAAGCTTTCTTT. This sequence encodes CAISESGSRGVNEAFF.

This clone was detected once. The chain is built from TRBV6-5 and TRBJ1-3; the match to TRBD1 covers 8 bases. Trimming cost V 5 bases and J 4 bases; bases outside gene matches: 7. Looked up from germline, CDR1 is MNHEY and CDR2 is SVGAGI. The CDR3 loop spans 15 amino acids. This CDR3 reads CASSTWTGWGNTIYF. CDR3 bases: TGTGCCAGCAGTACCTGGACAGGGTGGGGAAACACCATATATTTT.

The J gene is TRBJ2-1, the V gene TRBV27; the match to TRBD1 covers 7 bases. From germline, CDR1 is MNHEY and CDR2 SMNVEV (reference sequence). V dropped 5 bases and J dropped 0; count of bases not matched to a gene: 10. The CDR3 is 17 amino acids. The CDR3 nucleotides are TGTGCCAGCAGTCCCCATGGGACAGCCTTCTCCTACAATGAGCAGTTCTTC. Residues: CASSPHGTAFSYNEQFF.

V gene TRBV11-2 combines with J gene TRBJ2-5, with TRBD2 matching over 8 bases. The germline V gene encodes CDR1 SGHAT and CDR2 FQNNGV. V was pared by 5 bases and J by 3 bases, with 11 bases of the junction left unmatched. The CDR3 extends over 16 amino acids. In DNA, the CDR3 is TGTGCCAGCAGCGACCTAGGGGCGGGGGGTAAAGAGACCCAGTACTTC. This encodes CASSDLGAGGKETQYF.

J is TRBJ2-7 and V is TRBV7-3, with 7 bases matching TRBD1. In germline, CDR1 is SGHTA, CDR2 FQGTGA. J lost 5 bases, V lost 5 bases, and 6 bases had no gene match. CDR3 length: 13 residues. Written as DNA, the CDR3 is TGTGCCAGCAGCAAACAGGGGTTACACGAGCAGTACTTC. Amino acids: CASSKQGLHEQYF. The full variable domain, rest sourced from reference TRBV7-3 and TRBJ2-7, is GAGVSQTPSNKVTEKGKYVELRCDPISGHTALYWYRQSLGQGPEFLIYFQGTGAADDSGLPNDRFFAVRPEGSVSTLKIQRTERGDSAVYLCASSKQGLHEQYFGPGTRLTVT.

The gene calls are TRBV7-6 and TRBJ2-2, with D uncertain. Looked up from germline, CDR1 is SGHVS and CDR2 is FNYEAQ. V gave up 1 base and J gave up 6 bases, with 9 bases separating them. The CDR3 runs to 14 residues. CDR3: CASSLGQPPGELFF. The CDR3 DNA reads TGTGCCAGCAGCTTAGGGCAACCCCCCGGGGAGCTGTTTTTT.

The rearrangement joins TRBV5-6 to TRBJ2-7; 7 bases match TRBD1. Trimming at V came to 0 bases and at J to 3 bases, leaving 6 bases not matched to a gene. This CDR3 spans 15 amino acids. Looked up from germline, CDR1 is SGHDT and CDR2 is YYEEEE. The DNA of the CDR3 is TGTGCCAGCAGCTTGGCCAGACAGGGTGGCTACGAGCAGTACTTC. Its protein is CASSLARQGGYEQYF. Full variable domain (outside the CDR3, taken from reference TRBV5-6 and TRBJ2-7): DAGVTQSPTHLIKTRGQQVTLRCSPKSGHDTVSWYQQALGQGPQFIFQYYEEEERQRGNFPDRFSGHQFPNYSSELNVNALLLGDSALYLCASSLARQGGYEQYFGPGTRLTVT.

This chain links TRBV5-1 with TRBJ2-7, with D maybe TRBD1 (5 bases). CDR1 and CDR2 from the germline V gene are SGHRS and YFSETQ. The CDR3 is 14 amino acids. Trimming removed 0 bases at V and 0 bases at J, with 7 bases between. DNA for the CDR3: TGCGCCAGCAGCTTGGGGGGCGTCTCCTACGAGCAGTACTTC. It specifies CASSLGGVSYEQYF.

V usage is TRBV7-2 and J usage is TRBJ1-1, with a possible D match to TRBD1 (6 bases). The CDR3 runs to 15 residues. Per germline, CDR1 SGHTA and CDR2 FQGNSA. The V end lost 0 bases, the J end lost 5 bases, and 13 bases lay between the germline ends. CDR3 sequence: CASSLAAGVGTEAFF. CDR3 sequence (DNA): TGTGCCAGCAGCTTAGCCGCAGGGGTGGGGACTGAAGCTTTCTTT.

A single count supports this clone. The gene calls are TRBV5-4 and TRBJ2-5, with a weak D call TRBD1 (6 bases). Germline lookup yields CDR1 SGHNT and CDR2 YYREEE (reference sequence). V gave up 4 bases and J gave up 2 bases, with 9 bases separating them. This CDR3 region has 13 residues. CDR3 nucleotides: TGTGCCAGCAGCCAAGGACAGCAAGAGACCCAGTACTTC. Its translation: CASSQGQQETQYF.

The chain joins TRBV6-5 to TRBJ1-1; no definite D call. Trimming cost V 3 bases and J 0 bases, with 11 bases left between them. The CDR3 runs 15 residues. Germline loops: CDR1 MNHEY, CDR2 SVGAGI. The CDR3 region is CASSYTGSLNTEAFF. The CDR3 nucleotides read TGTGCCAGCAGTTATACCGGGAGCCTGAACACTGAAGCTTTCTTT.

The rearrangement joins TRBV20-1 to TRBJ1-4; the D is unclear. The CDR3 runs 11 residues. V shed 3 bases and J shed 7 bases, with 6 bases lying between them. From germline, CDR1 is DFQATT and CDR2 SNEGSKA (reference sequence). The CDR3: CSARHLEKLFF. The CDR3 nucleotides read TGCAGTGCTAGGCACCTTGAAAAACTGTTTTTT.

The chain recombines TRBV30 with TRBJ2-7; D perhaps matches TRBD1 (7 bases). The CDR3 totals 12 residues. V was shortened by 0 bases and J by 9 bases, with 12 bases between the two germline ends. Germline loops: CDR1 GTSNPN, CDR2 SVGIG (reference sequence). This CDR3 reads CAWSVGQGGQYF. The CDR3 DNA sequence: TGTGCCTGGAGTGTAGGGCAGGGGGGGCAGTACTTC.

The CDR3 protein is CASSVTGATNEKLFF. For the CDR3, the DNA is TGTGCCAGCAGTGTCACAGGGGCAACTAATGAAAAACTGTTTTTT. V and J are TRBV28 and TRBJ1-4; 7 positions agree with TRBD1. With 5 bases clipped from V and 0 bases from J, the junction kept 3 bases outside the gene matches. Germline V lookup: CDR1 MDHEN, CDR2 SYDVKM. This CDR3 spans 15 amino acids. Filled out from reference TRBV28 and TRBJ1-4, the complete variable domain reads DVKVTQSSRYLVKRTGEKVFLECVQDMDHENMFWYRQDPGLGLRLIYFSYDVKMKEKGDIPEGYSVSREKKERFSLILESASTNQTSMYLCASSVTGATNEKLFFGSGTQLSVL.

This rearrangement joins TRBV14 to TRBJ2-5; the D gene is possibly TRBD2 (5 bases). Between the trimmed V and J ends, which lost 2 bases and 5 bases, there was a span of 12 bases. The CDR3 totals 14 residues. Germline CDR1 SGHDN, CDR2 FVKESK. The CDR3, as DNA: TGTGCCAGCAGCCAACTGCGAGGGATGGAGACCCAGTACTTC. This translates into CASSQLRGMETQYF. The full variable domain, with the rest looked up from reference TRBV14 and TRBJ2-5, is EAGVTQFPSHSVIEKGQTVTLRCDPISGHDNLYWYRRVMGKEIKFLLHFVKESKQDESGMPNNRFLAERTGGTYSTLKVQPAELEDSGVYFCASSQLRGMETQYFGPGTRLLVL.

The chain is built from TRBV5-1 and TRBJ1-6, with D perhaps matching TRBD1 (5 bases). Germline V gene sequence: CDR1 SGHRS, CDR2 YFSETQ. CDR3 length: 18 amino acids. V lost 0 bases, J lost 7 bases, and 20 bases lay in between. In nucleotides, the CDR3 is TGCGCCAGCAGCTTGGGGGGCAGAATTGACGGGTGGAATTCACCCCTCCACTTT. Encoded protein: CASSLGGRIDGWNSPLHF. Full variable domain (outside the CDR3, taken from reference TRBV5-1 and TRBJ1-6): KAGVTQTPRYLIKTRGQQVTLSCSPISGHRSVSWYQQTPGQGLQFLFEYFSETQRNKGNFPGRFSGRQFSNSRSEMNVSTLELGDSALYLCASSLGGRIDGWNSPLHFGNGTRLTVT.

This rearrangement joins TRBV19 to TRBJ1-4, with 9 bases that match TRBD1. Germline trimming cut 5 bases from V and 5 bases from J; bases unmatched to any gene: 12. CDR1 and CDR2 from the germline V gene are LNHDA and SQIVND (reference sequence). The length of the CDR3 is 17 residues. The chain's CDR3 is CASSAPRTGVPNEKLFF. The CDR3 DNA follows: TGTGCCAGTAGTGCCCCCAGGACAGGGGTTCCAAATGAAAAACTGTTTTTT.

V is TRBV7-6 and J is TRBJ2-5, with 9 nucleotides matching TRBD1. The germline CDR1 and CDR2 sequences are SGHVS and FNYEAQ. The junction had 8 bases not matched to a gene; V was cut back by 7 bases and J by 2 bases. The CDR3 contains 15 residues. CDR3 nucleotide sequence: TGTGCCAGCACCGTGGGGACAGGGCGGCAAGAGACCCAGTACTTC. This translates into CASTVGTGRQETQYF.

The chain joins TRBV7-3 to TRBJ1-2; 7 nucleotides align to TRBD1. V was pared by 4 bases and J by 7 bases, with 9 bases of the junction left unmatched. Germline V gives CDR1 SGHTA, CDR2 FQGTGA. The CDR3 loop spans 14 amino acids. CDR3 amino acids: CASSSWDSPCGYTF. CDR3 DNA: TGTGCCAGCAGCTCATGGGACAGTCCCTGTGGCTACACCTTC.

The rearrangement links TRBV7-9 to TRBJ1-1, with D tentatively TRBD1 (5 bases). Germline loops: CDR1 SEHNR, CDR2 FQNEAQ (reference sequence). V was shortened by 2 bases and J by 4 bases, with 8 bases between the two germline ends. This CDR3 comprises 13 residues. Here the CDR3 reads CASSLRDRTEAFF. CDR3 DNA: TGTGCCAGCAGCTTACGGGACCGCACTGAAGCTTTCTTT.

V usage is TRBV29-1 and J usage is TRBJ2-3, with 16 positions matching TRBD2. The CDR3 totals 16 residues. Per the germline V gene, CDR1 is SQVTM and CDR2 is ANQGSEA. The V and J ends lost 4 bases and 6 bases, in that order; junction bases with no gene match: 7. CDR3 nucleotides: TGCAGCGTTGGAGGGACTAGCGGGAGGGCCAGTGATACGCAGTATTTT. Its protein product is CSVGGTSGRASDTQYF.

V gene TRBV7-2 combines with J gene TRBJ1-3; the match to TRBD1 covers 8 bases. V gave up 4 bases and J gave up 2 bases; unmatched junction bases: 4. Germline CDR1 is SGHTA and CDR2 is FQGNSA. This CDR3 has 15 amino acids. In DNA, the CDR3 is TGTGCCAGCAGCTCCCGGACAGGGACTGGAAACACCATATATTTT. Amino acids: CASSSRTGTGNTIYF.

The V call is TRBV14, the J call TRBJ1-6; no reliable D call. This CDR3 has 14 residues. Germline CDR1 and CDR2: SGHDN and FVKESK. V was shortened by 2 bases and J by 6 bases, with 8 bases between the two germline ends. CDR3 in amino acids: CASSQSLGNSPLHF. The DNA for the CDR3 is TGTGCCAGCAGCCAATCTCTGGGTAATTCACCCCTCCACTTT.

The chain uses TRBV28 and TRBJ1-5; perhaps TRBD1 as D (5 bases). CDR3 length: 13 amino acids. V dropped 7 bases and J dropped 5 bases, with 12 bases sitting between them. Germline V gene lookup returns CDR1 MDHEN and CDR2 SYDVKM. CDR3: CASNGAFDQPQHF. In DNA form, the CDR3 reads TGTGCCAGCAACGGGGCGTTCGATCAGCCCCAGCATTTT. Using reference TRBV28 and TRBJ1-5 for the parts outside the CDR3, the full variable domain is DVKVTQSSRYLVKRTGEKVFLECVQDMDHENMFWYRQDPGLGLRLIYFSYDVKMKEKGDIPEGYSVSREKKERFSLILESASTNQTSMYLCASNGAFDQPQHFGDGTRLSIL.

The V and J genes are TRBV11-3 and TRBJ1-1, with D unresolved. The germline CDR1 and CDR2 sequences are SGHNT and YENEEA. There are 13 residues in the CDR3. Trimming removed 2 bases from V and 1 base from J, with 5 bases in between. The CDR3: CASSLKGNTEAFF. The CDR3 DNA reads as TGTGCCAGCAGCTTAAAGGGGAACACTGAAGCTTTCTTT.

The chain is built from TRBV10-2 and TRBJ2-1; TRBD2 might be the D (6 bases). There are 17 residues in the CDR3. Trimming took off 8 bases at V and 5 bases at J, with 25 bases between the two ends. The V gene's germline CDR1 is WSHSY and CDR2 SAAADI. The CDR3 sequence is CASSRSIGSSSHNEQFF. The DNA of the CDR3 is TGCGCCAGCTCGAGGTCGATCGGGAGCTCTAGTCACAATGAGCAGTTCTTC.

This clone was recorded a few times. The chain employs TRBV11-3 and TRBJ2-7; the D is unclear. Germline assignment: CDR1 SGHNT and CDR2 YENEEA. V was pared by 3 bases and J by 5 bases, with 11 bases between. The CDR3 sequence is 13 residues long. DNA of the CDR3: TGTGCCAGCAGCTTTCGTCGGTTCGACGAGCAGTACTTC. Translated: CASSFRRFDEQYF.